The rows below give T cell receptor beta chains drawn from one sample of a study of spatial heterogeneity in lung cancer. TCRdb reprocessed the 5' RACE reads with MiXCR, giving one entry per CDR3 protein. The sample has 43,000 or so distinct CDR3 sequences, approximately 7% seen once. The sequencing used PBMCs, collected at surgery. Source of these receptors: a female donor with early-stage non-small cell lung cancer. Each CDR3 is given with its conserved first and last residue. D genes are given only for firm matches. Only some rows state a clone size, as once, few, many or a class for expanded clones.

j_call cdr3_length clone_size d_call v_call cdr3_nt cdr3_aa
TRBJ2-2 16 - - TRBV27 TGTGCCAGCAGTTTAAAAGGACAGTTGAACACCGGGGAGCTGTTTTTT CASSLKGQLNTGELFF
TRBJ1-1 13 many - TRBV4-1 TGCGCCAGCAGCCTTATCGAGAACACTGAAGCTTTCTTT CASSLIENTEAFF
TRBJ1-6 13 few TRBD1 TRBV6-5 TGTGCCAGCCAAGCCAGGGGGAGTTCACCCCTCCACTTT CASQARGSSPLHF
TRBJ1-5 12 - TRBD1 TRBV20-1 TGCAGTGCCCTAACAGGGGGCCAGCCCCAGCATTTT CSALTGGQPQHF
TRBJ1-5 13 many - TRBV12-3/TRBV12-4 TGTGCCAGCAGCGGCCAGTCGAATCAGCCCCAGCATTTT CASSGQSNQPQHF
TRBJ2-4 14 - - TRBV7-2 TGTGCCAGCAGCTTAGCGGGGGGCGGAAACATTCAGTACTTC CASSLAGGGNIQYF
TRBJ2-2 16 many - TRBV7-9 TGTGCCAGCAGCTGGGGGGCGGTGGCGAACACCGGGGAGCTGTTTTTT CASSWGAVANTGELFF
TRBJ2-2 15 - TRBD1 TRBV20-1 TGCAGTGCTAGGCGGGACAGGGTGGACACCGGGGAGCTGTTTTTT CSARRDRVDTGELFF
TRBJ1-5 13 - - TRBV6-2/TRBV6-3 TGTGCCAGCAGTTCGATGACCAATCAGCCCCAGCATTTT CASSSMTNQPQHF
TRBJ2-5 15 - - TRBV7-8 TGTGCCAGCAGCTTAGCGCCTAGGGAATGGGAGACCCAGTACTTC CASSLAPREWETQYF
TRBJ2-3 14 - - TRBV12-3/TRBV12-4 TGTGCCAGCAGTTTCGGTGGGGGACTCGATACGCAGTATTTT CASSFGGGLDTQYF
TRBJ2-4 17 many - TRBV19 TGTGCCACATCCGGAAACTGGGGCATTTTGGCCAAAAACATTCAGTACTTC CATSGNWGILAKNIQYF
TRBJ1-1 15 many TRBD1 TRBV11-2 TGTGCCAGCAGCTGGGGGGGACAGAAGAACACTGAAGCTTTCTTT CASSWGGQKNTEAFF
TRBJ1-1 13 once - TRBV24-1 TGTGCCACCAGACAACCGGGGAACACTGAAGCTTTCTTT CATRQPGNTEAFF
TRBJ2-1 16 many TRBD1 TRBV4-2 TGTGCCAGCAGCCCAGCCGGGACAGTATCCCTCATCGAGCAGTTCTTC CASSPAGTVSLIEQFF